This TCR beta chain was profiled in a study of CXCR3-negative and CXCR3-positive naive CD8 T cells. The study made its TRB cDNA libraries by 5' RACE, adding UMI labels. TCRdb re-called the 5' RACE reads and gives one entry per CDR3 protein, without DNA. Reported are over 100,000 distinct CDR3 sequences; the ten largest clones contain around 0.5%. CDR3 length equals 15 residues. Germline CDR1 and CDR2: MDHEN and SYDVKM. The TCR sequence derives from a human donor in good health. Some clones in this sample may be carry-over from other donors' samples. The chain recombines TRBV28 with TRBJ2-7; TCRdb designates TRBD1, a call that cannot be tested without DNA. Sequenced input: naive CXCR3- CD8+ T cells from blood. Indicated subset: CD45RO-CCR7+CD27+CD95- naive CD8+ T cells lacking CXCR3 (TNR3-). CDR3 residues: CASSQPRDITYEQYF.